This passage covers 22 T cell receptor beta chains from one sample sequenced in a study of blood T cell repertoires in COVID-19. Profiled with immunoSEQ multiplex PCR; TCRdb holds only in-frame clones, not every one. Among tens of thousands of clones listed, approximately 78% were seen once. Sequenced input: peripheral blood. The receptors here all came from a man aged 55 to 70 with COVID-19, enrolled during active disease.

This chain joins TRBV4-2 and TRBJ2-1; 7 bases match TRBD2. From germline, CDR1 is LGHNA and CDR2 YNFKEQ. J gave up 0 bases and V 4 bases, and 6 bases lay outside the gene matches. The CDR3 sequence is 16 residues long. The CDR3 DNA reads TGTGCCAGCAGCCGCTCCTCTAGCGGCTCCTACAATGAGCAGTTCTTC. It encodes CASSRSSSGSYNEQFF.

The rearrangement joins TRBV25-1 to TRBJ2-1; TRBD1 agrees at 11 bases. The CDR3 runs 16 residues. Germline lookup yields CDR1 MGHDK and CDR2 SYGVNS. Trimming took 8 bases from V and 5 from J; bases not matched to a gene: 11. The CDR3 region has the DNA TGTGCCAGCCTCCCGGCCGGGACAGGGGGGAACAATGAGCAGTTCTTC. Its translation: CASLPAGTGGNNEQFF. Using reference TRBV25-1 and TRBJ2-1 for the parts outside the CDR3, the full variable domain is EADIYQTPRYLVIGTGKKITLECSQTMGHDKMYWYQQDPGMELHLIHYSYGVNSTEKGDLSSESTVSRIRTEHFPLTLESARPSHTSQYLCASLPAGTGGNNEQFFGPGTRLTVL.

The gene calls are TRBV7-8 and TRBJ2-7, with a possible D match to TRBD2 (5 bases). With 1 base removed from V and 2 bases from J, the gap between germline ends came to 12 bases. Germline V gives CDR1 SGHVS, CDR2 FQNEAQ. The CDR3 sequence is 15 residues long. In DNA, the CDR3 is TGTGCCAGCAGCTTAGGTCCGGGGAAAGCCTACGAGCAGTACTTC. This encodes CASSLGPGKAYEQYF. The complete variable domain, with remaining parts taken from reference TRBV7-8 and TRBJ2-7, reads GAGVSQSPRYKVAKRGQDVALRCDPISGHVSLFWYQQALGQGPEFLTYFQNEAQLDKSGLPSDRFFAERPEGSVSTLKIQRTQQEDSAVYLCASSLGPGKAYEQYFGPGTRLTVT.

The rearrangement joins TRBV6-5 to TRBJ1-2, with D maybe TRBD1 (5 bases). Germline lookup yields CDR1 MNHEY and CDR2 SVGAGI. This CDR3 region has 15 residues. The V end lost 6 bases, the J end lost 4 bases, and 18 bases lay between the germline ends. This chain's CDR3 is CASRPGVGEIYGYTF. CDR3 DNA: TGTGCCAGCAGACCGGGGGTGGGGGAGATCTATGGCTACACCTTC.

The chain employs TRBV11-3 and TRBJ2-7; a weak D match, TRBD1 (6 bases). The CDR3 has 14 residues. V shed 4 bases and J shed 3 bases, with 13 bases lying between them. Looked up from germline, CDR1 is SGHNT and CDR2 is YENEEA. CDR3 loop: CASSSLHRDYEQYF. CDR3 nucleotides: TGTGCCAGCAGCTCCCTTCACAGGGACTACGAGCAGTACTTC.

The rearrangement uses TRBV9 and TRBJ2-1; 11 positions agree with TRBD2. CDR3 length: 14 residues. V dropped 2 bases and J dropped 7; count of bases not matched to a gene: 2. The germline gives CDR1 SGDLS, CDR2 YYNGEE. The CDR3 DNA follows: TGTGCCAGCAGCGTGGCTAGCGGGGGGAATGAGCAGTTCTTC. As protein: CASSVASGGNEQFF.

V usage is TRBV11-1 and J usage is TRBJ2-1, with TRBD2 matching over 8 bases. V dropped 5 bases and J dropped 1; count of bases not matched to a gene: 4. The CDR3 runs to 15 residues. The germline V gene encodes CDR1 SGHAT and CDR2 FQDESV (reference sequence). The CDR3 coding sequence is TGTGCCAGCAGCCTCCGGGGGGGATCCTACAATGAGCAGTTCTTC. It translates to CASSLRGGSYNEQFF.

This chain links TRBV7-6 with TRBJ1-1; D gene ambiguous. From germline, CDR1 is SGHVS and CDR2 FNYEAQ. CDR3 size: 13 residues. Trimming pared 2 bases from V and 1 base from J, leaving 5 bases between. The CDR3 DNA reads as TGTGCCAGCAGCTTATCACAGAACACTGAAGCTTTCTTT. Translation gives CASSLSQNTEAFF. Together with reference TRBV7-6 and TRBJ1-1, the CDR3 gives the full variable domain: GAGVSQSPRYKVTKRGQDVALRCDPISGHVSLYWYRQALGQGPEFLTYFNYEAQQDKSGLPNDRFSAERPEGSISTLTIQRTEQRDSAMYRCASSLSQNTEAFFGQGTRLTVV.

The chain joins TRBV7-8 to TRBJ1-1; 8 nucleotides agree with TRBD1. This CDR3 contains 16 residues. The V and J ends lost 1 base and 5 bases, in that order; junction bases with no gene match: 9. Germline V CDR1 and CDR2: SGHVS, FQNEAQ. The CDR3 DNA sequence: TGTGCCAGCAGCTTAGGTCAGGGGGCGGGAGTTACTGAAGCTTTCTTT. Protein: CASSLGQGAGVTEAFF.

V and J are TRBV28 and TRBJ2-4; D unresolved. V lost 2 bases and J lost 8, with 10 bases in between. The CDR3 contains 13 residues. Germline CDR1 reads MDHEN; CDR2 reads SYDVKM. CDR3 sequence reads: CASSLRQAHIQYF. The CDR3 DNA sequence: TGTGCCAGCAGTTTACGCCAGGCGCACATTCAGTACTTC.

V usage is TRBV27 and J usage is TRBJ1-4; TRBD1 matches at 7 bases. This CDR3 has 18 residues. V shed 3 bases and J 0 bases; nucleotides not matched to a gene: 10. Germline CDR1 reads MNHEY; CDR2 reads SMNVEV (reference sequence). The CDR3 sequence is CASSFKPTTGTTNEKLFF. The DNA of the CDR3 is TGTGCCAGCAGTTTTAAACCAACGACAGGGACAACTAATGAAAAACTGTTTTTT.

This chain uses TRBV27 with TRBJ1-2; TRBD1 might be the D (6 bases). The length of the CDR3 is 16 residues. Trimming left V 0 bases short and J 6 bases short, with 17 bases between. Per germline, CDR1 MNHEY and CDR2 SMNVEV (reference sequence). The CDR3 region is CASSLSTKQGTNGYTF. CDR3 bases: TGTGCCAGCAGTTTATCAACAAAACAGGGTACGAATGGCTACACCTTC.

The J gene is TRBJ1-1, the V gene TRBV12-3 or TRBV12-4, with 7 bases aligning to TRBD1. The CDR3 has 12 amino acids. The trim removed 10 bases at V and 4 bases at J, leaving 6 bases unmatched. CDR3 coding DNA: TGTGCCACAGGGGGTCGTAGCACTGAAGCTTTCTTT. Protein: CATGGRSTEAFF.

The chain employs TRBV4-2 and TRBJ1-2; weak D call: TRBD1 (6 bases). The CDR3 is 15 amino acids. Germline lookup yields CDR1 LGHNA and CDR2 YNFKEQ. V was trimmed by 1 base and J by 2 bases, leaving 11 bases between them. CDR3 coding DNA: TGTGCCAGCAGCCAAGTACTGGGGGCGAACTATGGCTACACCTTC. Protein product: CASSQVLGANYGYTF.

J is TRBJ2-1 and V is TRBV14; 12 positions agree with TRBD2. Germline CDR1 SGHDN, CDR2 FVKESK. The CDR3 sequence is 17 residues long. V shed 0 bases and J 9 bases; nucleotides not matched to a gene: 9. CDR3 DNA sequence: TGTGCCAGCAGCCAAGAACCTAGCGGGAGGGCCGCTGGTGAGCAGTTCTTC. Amino acids: CASSQEPSGRAAGEQFF.

V and J are TRBV27 and TRBJ2-5; perhaps TRBD1 as D (6 bases). V lost 4 bases, J lost 4 bases, and 16 bases lay in between. Germline V CDR1 and CDR2: MNHEY, SMNVEV (reference sequence). The CDR3 is 15 amino acids. As DNA, the CDR3 is TGTGCCAGCAGTTCCCGACAGGTACTCGCAGAGACCCAGTACTTC. Translating gives CASSSRQVLAETQYF.

In DNA form, the CDR3 reads TGCGCCAGCAGATCCGGGACAGGGGCGGACGAAGCTTTCTTT. It codes for CASRSGTGADEAFF. V gene TRBV5-1 combines with J gene TRBJ1-1; 10 bases map to TRBD1. This CDR3 has 14 residues. Germline V gives CDR1 SGHRS, CDR2 YFSETQ. V lost 5 bases and J lost 8; bases outside the gene matches: 9.

This clone has just a few counts. The genes are TRBV11-3 and TRBJ2-3; D may be TRBD1 (5 bases). In germline, CDR1 is SGHNT, CDR2 YENEEA. The CDR3 runs 14 residues. V lost 3 bases to trimming and J lost 3 bases, with 10 bases between them. The CDR3 bases are TGTGCCAGCAGCTTCAGGGCATGGACAGATACGCAGTATTTT. It encodes CASSFRAWTDTQYF.

The count of this clone is one. This chain connects TRBV21-1 to TRBJ1-2. TRBV21-1 corresponds to a pseudogene. This CDR3 is 13 amino acids long. CDR3 sequence reads: CASSKRLVGGYTF. The CDR3 region has the DNA TGTGCCAGCAGCAAGAGGCTAGTTGGGGGCTACACCTTC.

The V and J genes are TRBV9 and TRBJ2-1; 10 bases match TRBD2. The germline V gene has CDR1 SGDLS and CDR2 YYNGEE. This CDR3 contains 17 residues. J lost 4 bases, V lost 1 base, and 8 bases had no gene match. CDR3 coding DNA: TGTGCCAGCAGCGTATTTGAAGCGGGAGGGCCGTACAATGAGCAGTTCTTC. Its protein is CASSVFEAGGPYNEQFF.

This clone has a single count. The chain has TRBV9 and TRBJ1-3; 7 nucleotides agree with TRBD1. V lost 5 bases to trimming and J lost 0 bases; unmatched junction nucleotides: 8. The CDR3 covers 16 residues. Germline-derived CDR1 and CDR2 are SGDLS and YYNGEE. The DNA for the CDR3 is TGTGCCAGCAGTATACGACAGGGTCGCTCTGGAAACACCATATATTTT. It codes for CASSIRQGRSGNTIYF.

The chain recombines TRBV7-9 with TRBJ2-7; D is unclear. This CDR3 has 15 residues. Trimming shortened V by 5 bases and J by 0 bases, and 14 bases separated the two germline ends. The V gene's germline CDR1 is SEHNR and CDR2 FQNEAQ (reference sequence). In DNA form, the CDR3 reads TGTGCCAGCAGCATCCGCTCCGGAGACTCCTACGAGCAGTACTTC. Protein sequence: CASSIRSGDSYEQYF.